Following are 23 T cell receptor beta chains from one sample sequenced in a study of T cells in Graves' hyperthyroidism and ophthalmopathy. RNA transcripts were the template for amplifying TCR beta CDR3 regions. Initially, a first-round RT-PCR of the TCR CDR3 employed the HTBI primer set. TCRdb recomputed calls from the multiplex PCR reads with MiXCR, one row per CDR3 protein. The sample consists of a few hundred thousand distinct CDR3 sequences, less than 25% of them appearing once. The sample was blood. The receptors stem from a man between 18 and 29 years old with Graves' hyperthyroidism.

This clonotype has a count of ten or more. The CDR3 bases are TGTGCCAGCAACCAAGGGGGGATGAGCTATGGCTACACCTTC. Its protein product is CASNQGGMSYGYTF. V gene TRBV7-9 combines with J gene TRBJ1-2; tentatively, D is TRBD1 (6 bases). V lost 7 bases to trimming and J lost 4 bases, with 16 bases between them. CDR1 and CDR2 (germline): SEHNR, FQNEAQ (reference sequence). The CDR3 totals 14 residues.

This clonotype came up many times. The chain carries TRBV6-1 and TRBJ1-5, with D perhaps matching TRBD1 (5 bases). V was shortened by 6 bases and J by 4 bases, with 19 bases between the two germline ends. The germline V gene has CDR1 MNHNS and CDR2 SASEGT. The CDR3 sequence is 16 residues long. Here the CDR3 DNA reads TGTGCCAGCAGCGATGTGGGGCCTTCCTGGAATCAGCCCCAGCATTTT. Amino acids: CASSDVGPSWNQPQHF.

This clonotype was seen repeatedly, ten times or more. The rearrangement uses TRBV7-9 and TRBJ1-1, with D perhaps matching TRBD1 (5 bases). Germline loops: CDR1 SEHNR, CDR2 FQNEAQ (reference sequence). CDR3 length: 15 amino acids. V was pared by 7 bases and J by 1 base, with 16 bases between. The CDR3 spells CASTPGVKSNTEAFF. Written as DNA, the CDR3 is TGTGCCAGCACTCCGGGGGTCAAATCGAACACTGAAGCTTTCTTT. Combining the CDR3 with reference TRBV7-9 and TRBJ1-1 gives the whole variable domain DTGVSQNPRHKITKRGQNVTFRCDPISEHNRLYWYRQTLGQGPEFLTYFQNEAQLEKSRLLSDRFSAERPKGSFSTLEIQRTEQGDSAMYLCASTPGVKSNTEAFFGQGTRLTVV.

In this sample, this clonotype turned up many times. This sequence joins TRBV12-3 or TRBV12-4 and TRBJ1-5; TRBD1 aligns across 7 bases. This CDR3 spans 15 amino acids. With V trimmed by 4 bases and J by 4 bases, 7 bases remained unmatched. DNA for the CDR3: TGTGCCAGCAGTTCAGGGCGCAGGGGGAATCAGCCCCAGCATTTT. It specifies CASSSGRRGNQPQHF.

The sample holds many counts of this clonotype. The rearrangement joins TRBV11-2 to TRBJ1-2, with D perhaps TRBD1 (6 bases). V shed 0 bases and J shed 1 base, with 18 bases lying between them. There are 18 residues in the CDR3. Germline CDR1 reads SGHAT; CDR2 reads FQNNGV. The CDR3 is CASSLEVRGAGVNYGYTF. The CDR3 DNA is TGTGCCAGCAGCTTAGAGGTGCGGGGAGCAGGGGTTAACTATGGCTACACCTTC.

V and J are TRBV19 and TRBJ1-5; TRBD1 matches at 9 bases. Per the germline V gene, CDR1 is LNHDA and CDR2 is SQIVND (reference sequence). This CDR3 is 13 amino acids long. With V trimmed by 9 bases and J by 4 bases, 4 bases remained unmatched. The CDR3 DNA follows: TGTGCCAGCAAAGACAGGGGGAATCAGCCCCAGCATTTT. As protein: CASKDRGNQPQHF. Using reference TRBV19 and TRBJ1-5 for the parts outside the CDR3, the full variable domain is DGGITQSPKYLFRKEGQNVTLSCEQNLNHDAMYWYRQDPGQGLRLIYYSQIVNDFQKGDIAEGYSVSREKKESFPLTVTSAQKNPTAFYLCASKDRGNQPQHFGDGTRLSIL.

This chain joins TRBV10-3 and TRBJ1-1; maybe TRBD1 (6 bases). V lost 0 bases to trimming and J lost 4 bases, with 21 bases between them. This CDR3 spans 18 amino acids. CDR1 is ENHRY and CDR2 is SYGVKD in the germline V gene. The CDR3 DNA is TGTGCCATCAGTGAGTCGATCGTTAGGACGGGGGGGCGCACTGAAGCTTTCTTT. This sequence encodes CAISESIVRTGGRTEAFF.

This clonotype was detected only a few times. The V and J genes are TRBV12-3 or TRBV12-4 and TRBJ2-2; 7 nucleotides match TRBD1. V trimming: 5 bases; J trimming: 0 bases; junction bases outside the gene matches: 6. CDR3 length: 16 amino acids. The CDR3 bases are TGTGCCAGCAGTCCCAGGGACAGCCCGAACACCGGGGAGCTGTTTTTT. The encoded protein is CASSPRDSPNTGELFF.

There are a few counts of this clonotype. The chain is built from TRBV6-1 and TRBJ2-7; tentatively, D is TRBD1 (6 bases). Germline CDR1 is MNHNS and CDR2 is SASEGT. The CDR3 runs 14 residues. V lost 10 bases, J lost 3 bases, and 19 bases lay in between. DNA of the CDR3: TGTGCCATCAGATCACGACAGGCGTACTACGAGCAGTACTTC. Protein: CAIRSRQAYYEQYF.

This clonotype showed up many times. The V and J genes are TRBV6-4 and TRBJ1-5; D might be TRBD1 (5 bases). The germline gives CDR1 MRHNA, CDR2 SNTAGT. V lost 5 bases and J lost 0, with 20 bases in between. The CDR3 covers 18 residues. The CDR3 spells CASSPFVVGPYSNQPQHF. CDR3 in DNA: TGTGCCAGCAGTCCGTTCGTTGTGGGGCCCTATAGCAATCAGCCCCAGCATTTT.

This chain joins TRBV3-1 and TRBJ2-7; perhaps TRBD1 as D (5 bases). V was trimmed by 4 bases and J by 3 bases, leaving 19 bases between them. Per the germline V gene, CDR1 is LGHDT and CDR2 is YNNKEL (reference sequence). The CDR3 sequence is 16 residues long. CDR3 DNA sequence: TGTGCCAGCAGCCTATCCCCCGGACACGCTGTCTACGAGCAGTACTTC. This translates into CASSLSPGHAVYEQYF.

This clonotype was counted a few times. A single base separates this from a much larger clone, so it may be a read error. The chain is built from TRBV19 and TRBJ1-2; a possible D gene is TRBD1 (6 bases). The CDR3 runs to 14 residues. The germline gives CDR1 LNHDA, CDR2 SQIVND (reference sequence). The CDR3 region has the DNA TGTGCCAGTACCCCCCTTACAGGGAACTATGGCCACACCTTC. Protein product: CASTPLTGNYGHTF.

This clonotype showed up many times. The chain recombines TRBV2 with TRBJ1-5; D might be TRBD1 (6 bases). CDR3 length equals 14 residues. Germline CDR1 is SNHLY and CDR2 is FYNNEI. Trimming left V 5 bases short and J 11 bases short, with 19 bases between. CDR3 protein: CASSQDSLRRAQHF. The CDR3 nucleotides are TGTGCCAGCAGTCAGGACAGCCTTCGAAGGGCCCAGCATTTT.

This clonotype was seen a few times. This chain uses TRBV12-3 or TRBV12-4 with TRBJ2-1; TRBD1 is a possible D gene (6 bases). The CDR3 has 15 residues. The germline V and J ends were trimmed by 2 bases and 7 bases, with 15 bases remaining between them. CDR3 DNA: TGTGCCAGCAGTTTATCCCTCGGACAGACGAATGAGCAGTTCTTC. It translates to CASSLSLGQTNEQFF.

This clonotype has a count of ten or more. The chain carries TRBV12-3 or TRBV12-4 and TRBJ1-1; D is unclear. V shed 7 bases and J shed 4 bases, with 16 bases lying between them. The CDR3 runs to 14 residues. DNA for the CDR3: TGTGCCAGCAAGCCCGACACCTCCCCCACTGAAGCTTTCTTT. As protein: CASKPDTSPTEAFF.

This clonotype was seen ten or more times. This chain connects TRBV12-3 or TRBV12-4 to TRBJ1-5; a possible D gene is TRBD1 (6 bases). The CDR3 consists of 16 residues. The V end lost 5 bases, the J end lost 6 bases, and 20 bases lay between the germline ends. CDR3 loop: CASSLGSLVGGQPQHF. The CDR3, as DNA: TGTGCCAGCAGTCTCGGGTCTCTCGTAGGGGGTCAGCCCCAGCATTTT.

This clonotype appeared a single time. V usage is TRBV5-1 and J usage is TRBJ2-7; 9 nucleotides match TRBD2. The germline V gene has CDR1 SGHRS and CDR2 YFSETQ. With 6 bases clipped from V and 2 bases from J, the junction kept 9 bases outside the gene matches. The CDR3 is made up of 15 amino acids. Here the CDR3 reads CASTHDGGRAYEQYF. As DNA, the CDR3 is TGCGCCAGCACCCACGACGGCGGGAGGGCCTACGAGCAGTACTTC.

This clonotype came up a few times. The chain is built from TRBV4-2 and TRBJ1-5; possibly TRBD1 for D (5 bases). Per the germline V gene, CDR1 is LGHNA and CDR2 is YNFKEQ. This CDR3 has 16 residues. V was clipped by 4 bases and J by 2 bases, with 15 bases between them. CDR3 region: CASSPTEMGGNQPQHF. Written as DNA, the CDR3 is TGTGCCAGCAGCCCAACCGAGATGGGGGGCAATCAGCCCCAGCATTTT.

This clonotype was counted only a few times. In DNA form, the CDR3 reads TGCGCCAGCAGCCAAGATTGGAACAGGGCGGTGAAATGGACACAGCCCCAGCATTTT. It encodes CASSQDWNRAVKWTQPQHF. The rearrangement links TRBV4-1 to TRBJ1-5; D might be TRBD1 (6 bases). The germline V gene encodes CDR1 MGHRA and CDR2 YSYEKL. The CDR3 runs 19 residues. With 0 bases removed from V and 7 bases from J, the gap between germline ends came to 25 bases.

At least ten counts were recorded for this clonotype. The DNA of the CDR3 is TGTGCCAGCAGGGCTCCGGGACTGAGGGGAGGGGAGCAGTACTTC. Amino acids: CASRAPGLRGGEQYF. The V call is TRBV2, the J call TRBJ2-7; 7 bases line up with TRBD2. The V gene's germline CDR1 is SNHLY and CDR2 FYNNEI. The CDR3 is 15 amino acids. The V and J ends lost 6 bases and 7 bases, in that order; junction bases with no gene match: 15.

There are many counts of this clonotype. The rearrangement uses TRBV20-1 and TRBJ1-1; D call uncertain. Germline assignment: CDR1 DFQATT and CDR2 SNEGSKA (reference sequence). Trimming cost V 2 bases and J 0 bases, with 10 bases left between them. The CDR3 has 14 amino acids. CDR3 DNA sequence: TGCAGTGCTAGAAAACAGATAATGAACACTGAAGCTTTCTTT. It translates to CSARKQIMNTEAFF.

At least ten counts were recorded for this clonotype. The chain carries TRBV7-6 and TRBJ2-7; 7 positions match TRBD2. Germline lookup yields CDR1 SGHVS and CDR2 FNYEAQ. The CDR3 runs to 16 residues. The V segment lost 5 bases and the J segment 0 bases; nucleotides outside the gene matches: 10. The CDR3 spells CASSPRLRGGSYEQYF. CDR3 bases: TGTGCCAGCAGCCCGCGACTTCGCGGGGGCTCCTACGAGCAGTACTTC.

Of note for this clonotype: Being one base from a much bigger clone, this may be a read error. The J gene is TRBJ1-1, the V gene TRBV15; D gene uncertain. CDR1 is LNHNV, CDR2 YYDKDF, per germline (reference sequence). The CDR3 spans 13 residues. The chain's CDR3 is CATSGAANTEASF. The CDR3 DNA follows: TGTGCCACCAGCGGAGCAGCAAACACTGAAGCTTCCTTT.